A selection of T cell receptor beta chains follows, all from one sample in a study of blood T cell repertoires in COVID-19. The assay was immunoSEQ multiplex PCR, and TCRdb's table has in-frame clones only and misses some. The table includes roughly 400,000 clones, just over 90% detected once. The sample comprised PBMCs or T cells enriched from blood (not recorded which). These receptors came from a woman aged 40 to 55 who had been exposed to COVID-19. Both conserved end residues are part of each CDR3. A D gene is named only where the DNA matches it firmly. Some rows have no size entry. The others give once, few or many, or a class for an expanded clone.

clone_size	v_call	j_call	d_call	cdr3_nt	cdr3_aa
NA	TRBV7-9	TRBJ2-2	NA	TGTGCCAGCAGCTGGCGAGGGAAATCAACCGGGGAGCTGTTTTTT	CASSWRGKSTGELFF
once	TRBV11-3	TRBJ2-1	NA	TGTGCCAGCAGCCACCGGGACACCAATGAGCAGTTCTTC	CASSHRDTNEQFF
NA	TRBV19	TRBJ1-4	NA	TGTGCCAGTAGACGTAACATTGCAACTAATGAAAAACTGTTTTTT	CASRRNIATNEKLFF
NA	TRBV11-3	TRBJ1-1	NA	TGTGCCAGCAGCTTAGGGGGGCTCACTGAAGCTTTCTTT	CASSLGGLTEAFF
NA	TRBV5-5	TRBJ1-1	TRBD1	TGTGCCAGCAGCTCGGGACAGATTATCACTGAAGCTTTCTTT	CASSSGQIITEAFF
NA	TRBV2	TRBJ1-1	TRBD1	TGTGCCAGCAGGACAGGGACAGGGAACACTGAAGCTTTCTTT	CASRTGTGNTEAFF
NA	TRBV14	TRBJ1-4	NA	TGTGCCAGCAGCCAGAACACCTGGAGTGAAAAACTGTTTTTT	CASSQNTWSEKLFF
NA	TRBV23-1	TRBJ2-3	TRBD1	TGCGCCAGGCTCCAGGGGGCCGGGAAACCACCACCTAGCACAGATACGCAGTATTTT	CARLQGAGKPPPSTDTQYF
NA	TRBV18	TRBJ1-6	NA	TGTGCCAGCTCACGGGAGATCAATAATTCACCCCTCCACTTT	CASSREINNSPLHF
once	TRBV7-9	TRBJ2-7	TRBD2	TGTGCCAGCAGCTTAGCGTTTAGCGGGAAACCCCCCTACGAGCAGTACTTC	CASSLAFSGKPPYEQYF
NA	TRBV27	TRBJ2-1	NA	TGTGCCAGCAGTCCGGGGTTCTTGAATGAGCAGTTCTTC	CASSPGFLNEQFF
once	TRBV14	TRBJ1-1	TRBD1	TGTGCCAGCAGCCAAGTCCCCCGGGGGACAGTCGAAGCTTTCTTT	CASSQVPRGTVEAFF
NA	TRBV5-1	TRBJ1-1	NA	TGCGCCAGCAGCTTGGTGGCTGGGAACACTGAAGCTTTCTTT	CASSLVAGNTEAFF
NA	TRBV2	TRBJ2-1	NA	TGTGCCAGCAGTCGGGGAACCTACAATGAGCAGTTCTTC	CASSRGTYNEQFF
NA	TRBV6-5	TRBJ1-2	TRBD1	TGTGCCAGCACGCCCGGGACAGGGACTGGCTACACCTTC	CASTPGTGTGYTF
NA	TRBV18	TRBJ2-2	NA	TGTGCCAGCTCGACGGGGGGCCTGAACACCGGGGAGCTGTTTTTT	CASSTGGLNTGELFF
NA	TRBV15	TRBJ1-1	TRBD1	TGTGCCACCAGCAGGGAGGGACAGGGACAAATGAACACTGAAGCTTTCTTT	CATSREGQGQMNTEAFF